The sequence of this T cell receptor beta chain was determined in a study of cytomegalovirus exposure and HLA in healthy donors. Primers for the PCR totalled 60 Vbeta and 13 Jbeta. The protocol was immunoSEQ multiplex PCR, while the TCRdb copy is restricted to in-frame clones and leaves out a portion. The repertoire consists of about 200,000 clones, with 60% to 80% occurring once and the leading ten covering 1.8%. The V and J ends lost 2 bases and 2 bases respectively, with 11 bases between them. Germline V gives CDR1 KGHSH, CDR2 LQKENI. There are 15 residues in the CDR3. The count of this clone is one.

The chain recombines TRBV18 with TRBJ2-3; TRBD1 might be the D (6 bases). The sample comprised PBMCs. The source of this sequence is a male donor in good health and CMV-seronegative. The CDR3: CASSPRTADTDTQYF. CDR3 in DNA: TGTGCCAGCTCACCAAGGACAGCCGACACAGATACGCAGTATTTT.